Following are 21 T cell receptor beta chains from one sample sequenced in a study of beta chain features in type 1 diabetes (dated by TCRdb to 2017 to 2018). Beyond this particular receptor, the publication reports: A moderate but significant shortening of TCRB CDR3 length was observed in type 1 diabetes patients in all four CD4+ subsets.

Their target antigens are unknown. Library preparation employed the immunoSEQ multiplex PCR assay. The entire isolated RNA was reverse transcribed using the High Capacity cDNA Reverse Transcription Kit, and thus expressed TCRB transcripts were sequenced. In its TCRdb copy, this immuneACCESS table keeps in-frame sequences only and misses some clones. Where compared with another copy, unresolved V genes explain less than half of these, and the others have no known cause. The sample yields about 340,000 clones; about 13% were counted once. The top ten clones comprise approximately 0.016% of the sample. Input material: naive CD4+ T cells from blood. The cell subset or site tag for this specimen amounts to: true naive CD4+ T cells. These receptors all stem from a woman aged 18-29 years with type 1 diabetes.

This clone was seen only a few times. The chain employs TRBV5-4 and TRBJ2-2; 8 positions match TRBD2. The length of the CDR3 is 16 residues. The trim removed 2 bases at V and 7 bases at J, leaving 10 bases unmatched. In germline, CDR1 is SGHNT, CDR2 YYREEE (reference sequence). The CDR3 nucleotides are TGTGCCAGCAGCTTATCGGGGACTAGGGTTGGCGGGGAGCTGTTTTTT. Protein product: CASSLSGTRVGGELFF.

This clone was seen only a few times. The V call is TRBV5-4, the J call TRBJ2-3, with a tentative D call TRBD1 (6 bases). Trimming took 1 base from V and 4 from J, leaving 19 bases between them. The CDR3 has 17 amino acids. Germline CDR1 and CDR2: SGHNT and YYREEE (reference sequence). CDR3 protein: CASSLFDRDIGADTQYF. The CDR3 nucleotides read TGTGCCAGCAGCTTGTTCGACCGGGACATCGGCGCAGATACGCAGTATTTT. Full variable domain (remainder filled in from reference TRBV5-4 and TRBJ2-3): ETGVTQSPTHLIKTRGQQVTLRCSSQSGHNTVSWYQQALGQGPQFIFQYYREEENGRGNFPPRFSGLQFPNYSSELNVNALELDDSALYLCASSLFDRDIGADTQYFGPGTRLTVL.

The rearrangement joins TRBV1 to TRBJ1-5. TRBV1 is a pseudogene locus. The CDR3 totals 14 residues. The CDR3 sequence is CTSSPTSVNQPQHF. DNA of the CDR3: TGCACCAGCAGCCCTACTTCGGTCAATCAGCCCCAGCATTTT.

This clone was recorded a few times. This rearrangement joins TRBV29-1 to TRBJ1-5; 7 bases map to TRBD1. V shed 6 bases, J shed 3 bases, and the junction held 5 bases outside the gene matches. This CDR3 region has 13 residues. CDR1 and CDR2 from the germline V gene are SQVTM and ANQGSEA. The CDR3 sequence is CSVGTDPNQPQHF. CDR3 coding DNA: TGCAGCGTAGGGACAGACCCCAATCAGCCCCAGCATTTT.

V gene TRBV11-2 combines with J gene TRBJ2-1, with 8 positions matching TRBD2. Germline CDR1 SGHAT, CDR2 FQNNGV. The CDR3 has 18 amino acids. V lost 1 base, J lost 5 bases, and 13 bases stayed unmatched. CDR3 loop: CASSLVLPGTRLNNEQFF. The CDR3 coding sequence is TGTGCCAGCAGCTTAGTCCTTCCCGGGACTAGACTAAACAATGAGCAGTTCTTC. Based on the CDR3 plus reference TRBV11-2 and TRBJ2-1, the full variable domain is EAGVAQSPRYKIIEKRQSVAFWCNPISGHATLYWYQQILGQGPKLLIQFQNNGVVDDSQLPKDRFSAERLKGVDSTLKIQPAKLEDSAVYLCASSLVLPGTRLNNEQFFGPGTRLTVL.

The J gene is TRBJ2-1, the V gene TRBV28; 10 positions match TRBD2. J gave up 1 base and V 2 bases, and 5 bases lay outside the gene matches. CDR3 length: 17 amino acids. The V gene's germline CDR1 is MDHEN and CDR2 SYDVKM. The CDR3 DNA follows: TGTGCCAGCAGTTTAATACTAGCGGGGACTTCCTACAATGAGCAGTTCTTC. Translated: CASSLILAGTSYNEQFF.

V gene TRBV19 combines with J gene TRBJ1-2, with D possibly being TRBD1 (6 bases). The germline gives CDR1 LNHDA, CDR2 SQIVND (reference sequence). V lost 0 bases, J lost 1 base, and 9 bases lay in between. CDR3 size: 15 residues. In DNA, the CDR3 is TGTGCCAGTAGTATAGACAGGGGTTATAACTATGGCTACACCTTC. Protein: CASSIDRGYNYGYTF.

The rearrangement uses TRBV19 and TRBJ1-1; the match to TRBD1 covers 11 bases. The CDR3 has 14 residues. Germline V CDR1 and CDR2: LNHDA, SQIVND (reference sequence). Trimming at V came to 8 bases and at J to 7 bases, leaving 9 bases not matched to a gene. The CDR3 sequence is CASGGDRGFGEAFF. The DNA for the CDR3 is TGTGCCAGTGGAGGGGACAGGGGGTTTGGTGAAGCTTTCTTT.

This chain connects TRBV12-5 to TRBJ2-1; 9 bases line up with TRBD1. V shed 7 bases, J shed 2 bases, and the junction held 18 bases outside the gene matches. The CDR3 has 19 residues. Germline V gene data show CDR1 as LGHNT and CDR2 as FRNRAP. The CDR3: CASALDRGGGRVPYNEQFF. In DNA form, the CDR3 reads TGTGCTAGTGCCCTGGACAGGGGCGGGGGAAGGGTCCCCTACAATGAGCAGTTCTTC.

This clone has more than one count but fewer than ten. The J gene is TRBJ2-3, the V gene TRBV7-9, with D hard to call. Germline V gives CDR1 SEHNR, CDR2 FQNEAQ (reference sequence). The CDR3 is 15 amino acids. V shed 5 bases and J shed 3 bases, with 15 bases lying between them. In nucleotides, the CDR3 is TGTGCCAGCAGCCTGGGTCGTGGCGGAACAGATACGCAGTATTTT. This codes for CASSLGRGGTDTQYF.

V usage is TRBV2 and J usage is TRBJ1-2; D remains ambiguous. Per the germline V gene, CDR1 is SNHLY and CDR2 is FYNNEI. V lost 6 bases, J lost 8 bases, and 16 bases lay in between. The CDR3 length is 13 residues. CDR3 residues: CASSTTGLWGYTF. The CDR3 DNA follows: TGTGCCAGCAGCACAACTGGACTTTGGGGCTACACCTTC.

The chain carries TRBV15 and TRBJ2-1, with D unresolved. The CDR3 is made up of 14 amino acids. Trimming left V 0 bases short and J 5 bases short, with 8 bases between. CDR1 and CDR2 from the germline V gene are LNHNV and YYDKDF (reference sequence). The CDR3 region has the DNA TGTGCCACCAGCAGAGATCGCGGTCACAATGAGCAGTTCTTC. Its protein product is CATSRDRGHNEQFF.

The chain carries TRBV30 and TRBJ1-2, with a weak D call TRBD1 (5 bases). The CDR3 is made up of 14 amino acids. Germline assignment: CDR1 GTSNPN and CDR2 SVGIG (reference sequence). V lost 2 bases and J lost 2, with 12 bases in between. CDR3 residues: CAWSPLGPNYGYTF. The DNA for the CDR3 is TGTGCCTGGAGTCCCCTGGGGCCGAACTATGGCTACACCTTC.

This clone has more than one count but fewer than ten. V and J are TRBV18 and TRBJ2-7; 8 positions match TRBD1. In germline, CDR1 is KGHSH, CDR2 LQKENI. This CDR3 has 15 residues. After removal of 3 bases from V and 3 bases from J, the junction contained 7 bases not matched to a gene. CDR3 DNA: TGTGCCAGCTCACCCGACCAGGGGGCCTACTACGAGCAGTACGTC. Translated, it gives CASSPDQGAYYEQYV.

This clone turned up a few times. The CDR3 protein is CASKPPRGSGTQYNEQFF. DNA of the CDR3: TGTGCCAGCAAGCCCCCCCGGGGTAGCGGGACTCAGTACAATGAGCAGTTCTTC. The genes are TRBV28 and TRBJ2-1; 8 bases fit TRBD2. Germline V gives CDR1 MDHEN, CDR2 SYDVKM. The V and J ends lost 7 bases and 4 bases, in that order; junction bases with no gene match: 18. CDR3 size: 18 residues.

The CDR3: CASSLPLNTGELFF. The CDR3 DNA reads as TGCGCCAGCAGCTTACCACTAAACACCGGGGAGCTGTTTTTT. This chain links TRBV5-1 with TRBJ2-2, with D hard to call. Germline loops: CDR1 SGHRS, CDR2 YFSETQ. The CDR3 runs to 14 residues. The germline V and J ends were trimmed by 2 bases and 2 bases, with 7 bases remaining between them.

In this sample, this clone turned up a few times. Here the CDR3 DNA reads TGTGCCAGCAGCGTTATGGCGGCCTCCCCCGGGGAGCTGTTTTTT. It specifies CASSVMAASPGELFF. This rearrangement joins TRBV9 to TRBJ2-2; D remains ambiguous. V dropped 2 bases and J dropped 6 bases, with 14 bases sitting between them. This CDR3 contains 15 residues. Germline values: CDR1 SGDLS, CDR2 YYNGEE.

This clone appeared a few times. The chain joins TRBV20-1 to TRBJ2-7; D may be TRBD2 (6 bases). The CDR3 loop spans 10 amino acids. Germline loops: CDR1 DFQATT, CDR2 SNEGSKA (reference sequence). The CDR3 DNA reads TGCAGGCGGGATTTCTACGAGCAGTACTTC. Its protein product is CRRDFYEQYF.

Only a few counts were recorded for this clone. CDR3: CASSMRRPDTQYF. The CDR3 DNA follows: TGTGCCAGTAGTATGAGGCGCCCAGATACGCAGTATTTT. J is TRBJ2-3 and V is TRBV19, with no clear D. This CDR3 has 13 residues. The V gene lost 3 bases and the J gene lost 4 bases, with 8 bases spanning the gap. Germline-derived CDR1 and CDR2 are LNHDA and SQIVND (reference sequence).

This clone has just a few counts. The genes are TRBV7-3 and TRBJ2-7; 13 nucleotides agree with TRBD2. CDR3 size: 17 residues. V shed 4 bases and J 6 bases; nucleotides not matched to a gene: 12. Looked up from germline, CDR1 is SGHTA and CDR2 is FQGTGA. CDR3 sequence: CASSSTGAGLAGVEQYF. The CDR3 DNA reads TGTGCCAGCAGCTCTACAGGGGCAGGACTAGCGGGAGTCGAGCAGTACTTC.

The chain joins TRBV19 to TRBJ2-5, with a possible D match to TRBD1 (6 bases). The V gene lost 1 base and the J gene lost 1 base, with 10 bases spanning the gap. Germline loops: CDR1 LNHDA, CDR2 SQIVND (reference sequence). The length of the CDR3 is 15 residues. CDR3 region: CASSIALRGQETQYF. As DNA, the CDR3 is TGTGCCAGTAGTATAGCCCTCAGGGGCCAAGAGACCCAGTACTTC. The full variable domain, rest sourced from reference TRBV19 and TRBJ2-5, is DGGITQSPKYLFRKEGQNVTLSCEQNLNHDAMYWYRQDPGQGLRLIYYSQIVNDFQKGDIAEGYSVSREKKESFPLTVTSAQKNPTAFYLCASSIALRGQETQYFGPGTRLLVL.